A single sample is the source of the 4 T cell receptor beta chains below, sequenced in a study of T cells after yellow fever vaccination. TCRdb used MiXCR to reprocess the 5' RACE reads, holding one entry per CDR3 protein. The data show just under 600,000 distinct CDR3 sequences, with about 14% seen just once and around 15% held by the top ten. The source was PBMCs, collected on the day of the yellow fever booster vaccination. These receptors all come from a man younger than 45 who received the YFV17D yellow fever vaccine.

In regard to this clonotype: One end of the junction does not line up with germline, which may come from a read error. The rearrangement uses TRBV20-1 and TRBJ2-5; 9 bases align to TRBD2. Germline V gene sequence: CDR1 DFQATT, CDR2 SNEGSKA (reference sequence). CDR3 size: 16 residues. This chain's CDR3 is CCARDFLAGWQETQYF. In DNA form, the CDR3 reads TGCTGTGCTAGAGATTTCCTAGCGGGATGGCAAGAGACCCAGTACTTC.

In this sample, this clonotype turned up a few times. The chain employs TRBV28 and TRBJ2-5, with 7 bases matching TRBD1. Trimming at V came to 7 bases and at J to 0 bases, leaving 8 bases not matched to a gene. Germline V gene data show CDR1 as MDHEN and CDR2 as SYDVKM. The CDR3 is 15 residues long. In DNA form, the CDR3 reads TGTGCCAGCAACGAGAGGGGACAGAACCAAGAGACCCAGTACTTC. It is translated as CASNERGQNQETQYF.

The genes are TRBV12-3 or TRBV12-4 and TRBJ2-3; D gene ambiguous. CDR3 length equals 15 residues. The germline V and J ends were trimmed by 5 bases and 4 bases, with 16 bases remaining between them. CDR3 residues: CASSPYRSRADTQYF. The CDR3 DNA reads as TGTGCCAGCAGTCCCTACCGGTCTCGGGCAGATACGCAGTATTTT.

This chain connects TRBV24-1 to TRBJ2-1, with 7 bases lining up with TRBD2. J was trimmed by 8 bases and V by 4 bases; bases with no gene match: 10. Germline V gene lookup returns CDR1 KGHDR and CDR2 SFDVKD. CDR3 length: 15 amino acids. DNA for the CDR3: TGTGCCACCAGTGACCAGGCTCGCGGGAGCCATGAGCAGTTCTTC. Encoded protein: CATSDQARGSHEQFF.